The present entry profiles one T cell receptor beta chain with its context. What it recognizes is unknown. The PCR was carried out with 60 Vbeta primers and 13 Jbeta primers. The data were produced by immunoSEQ multiplex PCR, yet TCRdb's version contains in-frame clones alone and is incomplete. The profile covers about 75,000 clones, with 80% to 90% appearing a single time and under 20% taken by the ten largest. This entry comes from a study of cytomegalovirus exposure and HLA in healthy donors. On the study more broadly: Unique TCR beta sequences numbering approximately 120 million came from 150 million to 200 million T cells in an earlier analysis. Study observations and caveats: Relative to equally common others, HLA-associated TCR beta chains showed greater clonal expansion in a later analysis.

Though probably carrying unrecorded immune exposures, donors were nominally healthy at sampling. The clonotype comes from a man in his sixties or seventies in good health and CMV-seropositive. The specimen sequenced was PBMCs.

The chain's CDR3 is CASSLLASSSQGGQYF. For the CDR3, the DNA is TGCGCCAGCAGTTTGTTGGCTAGCAGCTCTCAAGGGGGGCAGTATTTT. The chain links TRBV5-1 to TRBJ2-3; D is possibly TRBD1 (6 bases). The CDR3 is 16 residues long. CDR1 is SGHRS and CDR2 is YFSETQ in the germline V gene. Trimming pared 5 bases from V and 11 bases from J, leaving 27 bases between. The whole variable domain, remainder taken from reference TRBV5-1 and TRBJ2-3, is KAGVTQTPRYLIKTRGQQVTLSCSPISGHRSVSWYQQTPGQGLQFLFEYFSETQRNKGNFPGRFSGRQFSNSRSEMNVSTLELGDSALYLCASSLLASSSQGGQYFGPGTRLTVL.